Listed here are 14 T cell receptor beta chains from one sample, sequenced in a study of T cell responses to AZD1222 COVID-19 vaccine. Profiling relied on immunoSEQ multiplex PCR, and the TCRdb table lists in-frame clones only, not all of them. The table includes over 150,000 clones, around 90% detected once. The sequencing used peripheral blood, collected on day 0 of AZD1222 vaccination. The receptor set was obtained from an adult in good health.

V gene TRBV6-5 combines with J gene TRBJ1-6, with TRBD1 identical over 7 bases. The length of the CDR3 is 14 residues. The V gene end was trimmed by 6 bases and the J gene end by 8 bases; junction bases not matched to a gene: 7. The germline V gene has CDR1 MNHEY and CDR2 SVGAGI. CDR3 loop: CASRPTGRYSPLHF. The CDR3 coding sequence is TGTGCCAGCAGGCCGACAGGGCGATATTCACCCCTCCACTTT.

Turning to this clone: At the DNA level, this CDR3 is encoded by other sequences in the same sample as well. The chain couples TRBV30 to TRBJ1-5; D may be TRBD1 (5 bases). The CDR3 has 13 residues. Germline V gene sequence: CDR1 GTSNPN, CDR2 SVGIG (reference sequence). V was clipped by 2 bases and J by 3 bases, with 8 bases between them. The CDR3 DNA sequence: TGTGCCTGGAGTAGACAGACCAATCAGCCCCAGCATTTT. It is translated as CAWSRQTNQPQHF. Looking up the rest from reference TRBV30 and TRBJ1-5 gives the full variable domain: SQTIHQWPATLVQPVGSPLSLECTVEGTSNPNLYWYRQAAGRGLQLLFYSVGIGQISSEVPQNLSASRPQDRQFILSSKKLLLSDSGFYLCAWSRQTNQPQHFGDGTRLSIL.

The chain uses TRBV6-1 and TRBJ1-1; possibly TRBD1 for D (5 bases). The CDR3 totals 15 residues. CDR1 is MNHNS, CDR2 SASEGT, per germline. The V and J ends lost 1 base and 3 bases respectively, with 12 bases between them. DNA of the CDR3: TGTGCCAGCAGTGAAGGGCTCAGGGTGGACACTGAAGCTTTCTTT. Translating it yields CASSEGLRVDTEAFF.

V is TRBV20-1 and J is TRBJ1-6; D is perhaps TRBD1 (5 bases). This CDR3 has 14 residues. The V end was cut by 3 bases, the J end by 8 bases, with 14 bases between. Looked up from germline, CDR1 is DFQATT and CDR2 is SNEGSKA (reference sequence). CDR3 region: CSASRWGFDSPLHF. In DNA form, the CDR3 reads TGCAGTGCTAGTCGGTGGGGGTTCGATTCACCCCTCCACTTT.

This rearrangement joins TRBV6-5 to TRBJ2-3; D is perhaps TRBD2 (6 bases). V was shortened by 6 bases and J by 1 base, with 14 bases between the two germline ends. CDR1 MNHEY and CDR2 SVGAGI come from the germline V gene. The CDR3 extends over 15 amino acids. The CDR3 loop is CASRKGWGGTDTQYF. DNA of the CDR3: TGTGCCAGCAGGAAGGGGTGGGGGGGCACAGATACGCAGTATTTT.

The V call is TRBV5-1, the J call TRBJ1-2; D is uncertain. Germline-derived CDR1 and CDR2 are SGHRS and YFSETQ. The CDR3 totals 14 residues. V gave up 2 bases and J gave up 2 bases, with 10 bases separating them. In nucleotides, the CDR3 is TGCGCCAGCAGCTTACAGACGAACAACTATGGCTACACCTTC. Amino acids: CASSLQTNNYGYTF. Based on the CDR3 plus reference TRBV5-1 and TRBJ1-2, the full variable domain is KAGVTQTPRYLIKTRGQQVTLSCSPISGHRSVSWYQQTPGQGLQFLFEYFSETQRNKGNFPGRFSGRQFSNSRSEMNVSTLELGDSALYLCASSLQTNNYGYTFGSGTRLTVV.

V usage is TRBV27 and J usage is TRBJ1-2; no definite D call. This CDR3 is built from 13 residues. The germline V and J ends were trimmed by 5 bases and 4 bases, with 11 bases remaining between them. The germline V gene encodes CDR1 MNHEY and CDR2 SMNVEV (reference sequence). CDR3 bases: TGTGCCAGCAGTCTAAACCCCTCCTATGGCTACACCTTC. Residues: CASSLNPSYGYTF.

The V call is TRBV4-1, the J call TRBJ2-7, with 7 bases aligning to TRBD2. This CDR3 is 13 amino acids long. After removal of 3 bases from V and 6 bases from J, the junction contained 5 bases not matched to a gene. Germline CDR1 reads MGHRA; CDR2 reads YSYEKL. The CDR3 is CASSQVPGGEQYF. CDR3 in DNA: TGCGCCAGCAGCCAGGTCCCGGGGGGCGAGCAGTACTTC.

The rearrangement joins TRBV6-1 to TRBJ1-1; TRBD1 is a possible D gene (5 bases). Looked up from germline, CDR1 is MNHNS and CDR2 is SASEGT. The germline V and J ends were trimmed by 1 base and 3 bases, with 9 bases remaining between them. The CDR3 has 14 amino acids. The CDR3 DNA follows: TGTGCCAGCAGTGAAGTGGGGGGGTACACTGAAGCTTTCTTT. Its translation: CASSEVGGYTEAFF.

The J gene is TRBJ2-1, the V gene TRBV7-9, with D unresolved. From germline, CDR1 is SEHNR and CDR2 FQNEAQ (reference sequence). The CDR3 runs to 14 residues. V dropped 0 bases and J dropped 7 bases, with 10 bases sitting between them. Here the CDR3 DNA reads TGTGCCAGCAGCTTAGCCTCGAGATGGAATGAGCAGTTCTTC. Its translation: CASSLASRWNEQFF. The full variable domain, with the rest looked up from reference TRBV7-9 and TRBJ2-1, is DTGVSQNPRHKITKRGQNVTFRCDPISEHNRLYWYRQTLGQGPEFLTYFQNEAQLEKSRLLSDRFSAERPKGSFSTLEIQRTEQGDSAMYLCASSLASRWNEQFFGPGTRLTVL.

This clone was detected only a few times. The rearrangement joins TRBV27 to TRBJ1-1; tentatively, D is TRBD1 (5 bases). CDR3 size: 14 residues. Germline-derived CDR1 and CDR2 are MNHEY and SMNVEV (reference sequence). V lost 6 bases and J lost 4, with 15 bases in between. The CDR3 DNA sequence: TGTGCCAGCAGCTCGCCGGGGGGAGCCACTGAAGCTTTCTTT. Translated: CASSSPGGATEAFF.

This clone was observed a handful of times. The rearrangement links TRBV28 to TRBJ2-7, with D perhaps TRBD1 (6 bases). V dropped 4 bases and J dropped 8 bases, with 15 bases sitting between them. CDR3 length: 13 amino acids. The germline CDR1 and CDR2 sequences are MDHEN and SYDVKM. CDR3 nucleotide sequence: TGTGCCAGCAGTTCAGTCGACAGGCGTAAGCAGTACTTC. Protein: CASSSVDRRKQYF.

The J gene is TRBJ1-1, the V gene TRBV7-9; D not certain. This CDR3 comprises 11 residues. Per the germline V gene, CDR1 is SEHNR and CDR2 is FQNEAQ (reference sequence). V was pared by 3 bases and J by 8 bases, with 7 bases between. This CDR3 is CASSFGQEAFF. CDR3 nucleotides: TGTGCCAGCAGCTTCGGTCAAGAAGCTTTCTTT.

The chain carries TRBV5-1 and TRBJ1-6; D is possibly TRBD1 (5 bases). Trimming took 4 bases from V and 0 from J, leaving 11 bases between them. Germline V gene data show CDR1 as SGHRS and CDR2 as YFSETQ. The CDR3 is made up of 16 amino acids. The CDR3 coding sequence is TGCGCCAGCAGCCCGGGGGGGAGCTCCTATAATTCACCCCTCCACTTT. Translated, it gives CASSPGGSSYNSPLHF.